This T cell receptor beta chain was recovered during a study of long-term antiretroviral therapy in people with HIV. Study-wide findings and caveats: Before ART, certain clones expanded, and these dominated the repertoire at all time points.

The table lists this clone with a count of one. As yet, its antigen is unknown. The CDR3 extends over 15 amino acids. In germline, CDR1 is SGHTS, CDR2 YDEGEE. The ends were cut back, 3 bases at V and 12 bases at J, with 22 bases in the middle. Samples were assayed with immunoSEQ v3.0 at survey level. Each sample had sequencing targeting roughly 35,000-55,000 T-cell genomes. Profiling relied on immunoSEQ multiplex PCR, and the TCRdb table lists in-frame clones only, not all of them. The data contain about 40,000 clones, 85% of them singletons. The chain has TRBV5-8 and TRBJ2-1, with D possibly called TRBD1 or TRBD2 (5 bases each). This clonotype was obtained from a woman between 50 and 59 years old with HIV. This specimen was unsorted PBMCs, taken 3.1 years after starting antiretroviral therapy. As DNA, the CDR3 is TGTGCCAGCAGCTCCGGGACGGGACCCCCCAAGGGGCAGTTCTTC. Amino acid sequence: CASSSGTGPPKGQFF.